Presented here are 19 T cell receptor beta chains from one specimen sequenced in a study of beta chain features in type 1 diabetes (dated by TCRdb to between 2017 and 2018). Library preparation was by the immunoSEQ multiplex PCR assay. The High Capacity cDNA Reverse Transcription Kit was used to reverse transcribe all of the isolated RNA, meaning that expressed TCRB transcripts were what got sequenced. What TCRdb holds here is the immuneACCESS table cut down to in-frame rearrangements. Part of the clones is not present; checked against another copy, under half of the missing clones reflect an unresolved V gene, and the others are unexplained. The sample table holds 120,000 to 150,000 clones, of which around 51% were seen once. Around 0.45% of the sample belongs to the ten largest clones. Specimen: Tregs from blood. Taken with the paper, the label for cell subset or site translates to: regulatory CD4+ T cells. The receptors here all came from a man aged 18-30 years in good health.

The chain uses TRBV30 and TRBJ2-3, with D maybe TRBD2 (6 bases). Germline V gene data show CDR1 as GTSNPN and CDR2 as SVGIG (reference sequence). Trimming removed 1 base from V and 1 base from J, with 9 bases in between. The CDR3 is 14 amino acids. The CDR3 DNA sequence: TGTGCCTGGAGTGGCGGGGACGGCACAGATACGCAGTATTTT. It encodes CAWSGGDGTDTQYF.

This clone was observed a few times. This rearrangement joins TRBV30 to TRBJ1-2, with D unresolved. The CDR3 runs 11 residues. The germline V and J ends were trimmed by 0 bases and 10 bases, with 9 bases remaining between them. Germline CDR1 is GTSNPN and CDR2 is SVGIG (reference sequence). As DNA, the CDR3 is TGTGCCTGGAGTGTTGGGCAGACCTACACCTTC. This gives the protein CAWSVGQTYTF.

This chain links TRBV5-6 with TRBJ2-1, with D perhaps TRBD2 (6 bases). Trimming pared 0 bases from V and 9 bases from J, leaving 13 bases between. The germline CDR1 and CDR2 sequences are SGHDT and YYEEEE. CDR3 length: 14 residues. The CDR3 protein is CASSLGRVGGEQFF. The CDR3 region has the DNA TGTGCCAGCAGCTTGGGCCGCGTGGGGGGTGAGCAGTTCTTC.

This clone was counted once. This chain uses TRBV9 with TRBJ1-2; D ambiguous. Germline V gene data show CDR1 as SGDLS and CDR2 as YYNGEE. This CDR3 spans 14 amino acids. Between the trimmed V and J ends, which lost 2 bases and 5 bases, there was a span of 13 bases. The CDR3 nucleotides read TGTGCCAGCAGCGTCTCTGGAGCTAGTTATGGCTACACCTTC. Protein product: CASSVSGASYGYTF. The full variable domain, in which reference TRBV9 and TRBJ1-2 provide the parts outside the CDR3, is DSGVTQTPKHLITATGQRVTLRCSPRSGDLSVYWYQQSLDQGLQFLIQYYNGEERAKGNILERFSAQQFPDLHSELNLSSLELGDSALYFCASSVSGASYGYTFGSGTRLTVV.

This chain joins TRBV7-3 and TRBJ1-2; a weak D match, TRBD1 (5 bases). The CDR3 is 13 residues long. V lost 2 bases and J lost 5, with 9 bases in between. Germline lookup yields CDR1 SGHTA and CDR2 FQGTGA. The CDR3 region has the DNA TGTGCCAGCAGCTTATCTGGGGGGTATGGCTACACCTTC. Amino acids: CASSLSGGYGYTF. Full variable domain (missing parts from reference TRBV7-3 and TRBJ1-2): GAGVSQTPSNKVTEKGKYVELRCDPISGHTALYWYRQSLGQGPEFLIYFQGTGAADDSGLPNDRFFAVRPEGSVSTLKIQRTERGDSAVYLCASSLSGGYGYTFGSGTRLTVV.

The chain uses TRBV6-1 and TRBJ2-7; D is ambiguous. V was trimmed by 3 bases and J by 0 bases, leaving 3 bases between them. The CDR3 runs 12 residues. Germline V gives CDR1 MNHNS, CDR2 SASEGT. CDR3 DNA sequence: TGTGCCAGCAGTGACAGCTCCTACGAGCAGTACTTC. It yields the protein CASSDSSYEQYF.

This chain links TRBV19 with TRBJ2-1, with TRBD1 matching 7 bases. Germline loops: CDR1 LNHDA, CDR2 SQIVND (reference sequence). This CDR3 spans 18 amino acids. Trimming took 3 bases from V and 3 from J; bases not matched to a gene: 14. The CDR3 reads CASSMRRGDRAIYNEQFF. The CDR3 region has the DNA TGTGCCAGTAGTATGAGAAGAGGAGACAGGGCCATCTACAATGAGCAGTTCTTC.

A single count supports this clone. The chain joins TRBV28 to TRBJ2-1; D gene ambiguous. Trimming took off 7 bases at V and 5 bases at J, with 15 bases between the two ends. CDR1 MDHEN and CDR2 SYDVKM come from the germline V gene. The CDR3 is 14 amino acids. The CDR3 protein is CASINFDTNNEQFF. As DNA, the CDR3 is TGTGCCAGCATTAATTTCGACACAAACAATGAGCAGTTCTTC. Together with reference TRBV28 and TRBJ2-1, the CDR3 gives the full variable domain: DVKVTQSSRYLVKRTGEKVFLECVQDMDHENMFWYRQDPGLGLRLIYFSYDVKMKEKGDIPEGYSVSREKKERFSLILESASTNQTSMYLCASINFDTNNEQFFGPGTRLTVL.

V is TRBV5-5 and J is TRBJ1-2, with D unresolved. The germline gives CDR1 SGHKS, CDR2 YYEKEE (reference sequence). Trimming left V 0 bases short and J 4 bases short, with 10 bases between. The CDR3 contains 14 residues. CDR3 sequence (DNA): TGTGCCAGCAGCTTGGACAGTTCAGGCTATGGCTACACCTTC. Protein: CASSLDSSGYGYTF.

CDR3 residues: CASSPIRDTYSYEQYF. The CDR3 DNA reads as TGTGCCAGCAGTCCTATCAGGGACACCTACTCCTACGAGCAGTACTTC. The genes are TRBV28 and TRBJ2-7; D perhaps matches TRBD1 (6 bases). With 5 bases removed from V and 0 bases from J, the gap between germline ends came to 17 bases. CDR1 and CDR2 from the germline V gene are MDHEN and SYDVKM. The CDR3 has 16 residues. Supplemented by reference TRBV28 and TRBJ2-7, the full variable domain reads DVKVTQSSRYLVKRTGEKVFLECVQDMDHENMFWYRQDPGLGLRLIYFSYDVKMKEKGDIPEGYSVSREKKERFSLILESASTNQTSMYLCASSPIRDTYSYEQYFGPGTRLTVT.

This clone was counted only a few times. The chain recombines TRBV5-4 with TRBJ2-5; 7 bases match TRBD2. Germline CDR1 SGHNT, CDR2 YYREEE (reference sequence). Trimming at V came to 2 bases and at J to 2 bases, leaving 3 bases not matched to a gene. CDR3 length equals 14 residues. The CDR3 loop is CASSFTGLQETQYF. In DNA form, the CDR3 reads TGTGCCAGCAGCTTCACGGGACTACAAGAGACCCAGTACTTC.

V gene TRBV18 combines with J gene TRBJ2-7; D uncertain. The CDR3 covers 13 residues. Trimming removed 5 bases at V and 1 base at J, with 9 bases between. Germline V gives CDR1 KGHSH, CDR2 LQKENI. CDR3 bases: TGTGCCAGCTCAGATGCGCCGTCCTACGAGCAGTACTTC. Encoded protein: CASSDAPSYEQYF.

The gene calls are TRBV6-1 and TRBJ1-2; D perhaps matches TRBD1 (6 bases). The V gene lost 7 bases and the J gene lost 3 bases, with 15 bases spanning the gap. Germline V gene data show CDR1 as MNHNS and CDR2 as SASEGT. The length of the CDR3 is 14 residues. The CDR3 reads CASKPGQNYYGYTF. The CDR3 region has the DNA TGTGCCAGCAAACCAGGACAGAACTACTATGGCTACACCTTC.

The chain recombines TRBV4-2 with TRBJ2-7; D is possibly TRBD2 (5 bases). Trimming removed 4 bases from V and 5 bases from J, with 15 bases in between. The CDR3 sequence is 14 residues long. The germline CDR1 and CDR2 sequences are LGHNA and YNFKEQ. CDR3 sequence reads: CASSPGPSRDEQYF. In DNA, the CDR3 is TGTGCCAGCAGCCCAGGACCTAGCAGAGACGAGCAGTACTTC.

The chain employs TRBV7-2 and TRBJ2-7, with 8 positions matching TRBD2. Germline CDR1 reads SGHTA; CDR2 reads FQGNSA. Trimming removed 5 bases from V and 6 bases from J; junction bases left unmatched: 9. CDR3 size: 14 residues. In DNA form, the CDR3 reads TGTGCCAGCAGCAGGGGGACTAGAATCAGCGAGCAGTACTTC. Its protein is CASSRGTRISEQYF.

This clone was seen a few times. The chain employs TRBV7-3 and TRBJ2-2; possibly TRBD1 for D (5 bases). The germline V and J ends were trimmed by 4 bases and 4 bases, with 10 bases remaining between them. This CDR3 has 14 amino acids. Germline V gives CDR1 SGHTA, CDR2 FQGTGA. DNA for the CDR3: TGTGCCAGCAGCTCAGGACAAACCACCGGGGAGCTGTTTTTT. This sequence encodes CASSSGQTTGELFF.

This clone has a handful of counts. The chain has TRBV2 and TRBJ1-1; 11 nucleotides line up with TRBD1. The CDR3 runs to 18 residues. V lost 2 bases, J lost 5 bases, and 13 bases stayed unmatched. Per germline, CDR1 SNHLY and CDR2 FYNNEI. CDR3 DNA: TGTGCCAGCAGTGAACTCTTGATGTTAGGACAGGGGGCTACTGAAGCTTTCTTT. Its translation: CASSELLMLGQGATEAFF.

The CDR3: CASSPYNSPLHF. DNA for the CDR3: TGTGCCAGCAGCCCGTATAATTCACCCCTCCACTTT. The chain combines TRBV6-6 with TRBJ1-6, with D unclear. CDR3 length: 12 residues. Germline V CDR1 and CDR2: MNHNY, SVGAGI (reference sequence). V was shortened by 6 bases and J by 4 bases, with 4 bases between the two germline ends.

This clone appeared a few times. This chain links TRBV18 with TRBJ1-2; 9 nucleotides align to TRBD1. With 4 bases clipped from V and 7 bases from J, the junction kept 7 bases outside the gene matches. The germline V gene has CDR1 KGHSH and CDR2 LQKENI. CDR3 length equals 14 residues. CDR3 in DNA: TGTGCCAGCTCACAGTCCGGGACAGGGCTTGGCTACACCTTC. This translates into CASSQSGTGLGYTF.